This T cell receptor beta chain was found in a study of T-cell memory formation after mild COVID-19. The V gene's germline CDR1 is SEHNR and CDR2 FQNEAQ (reference sequence). Trimming cost V 0 bases and J 7 bases; bases outside gene matches: 5. The CDR3 is 14 amino acids. TCRdb recomputed calls from the 5' RACE reads with MiXCR, one row per CDR3 protein. The sample records fewer than 350,000 distinct CDR3 sequences, over 15% being singletons. V gene TRBV7-9 combines with J gene TRBJ1-1, with TRBD1 matching 7 bases. The receptor was derived from a man in his late teens or twenties who had mild COVID-19 (a few samples of this study predate the infection). Cell type and time point are not known. The sequencing sample was made of PBMCs or a T cell subset sorted from them (not recorded which). In DNA, the CDR3 is TGTGCCAGCAGCTTAGCGGTGACAGGGAATGAAGCTTTCTTT. It translates to CASSLAVTGNEAFF.